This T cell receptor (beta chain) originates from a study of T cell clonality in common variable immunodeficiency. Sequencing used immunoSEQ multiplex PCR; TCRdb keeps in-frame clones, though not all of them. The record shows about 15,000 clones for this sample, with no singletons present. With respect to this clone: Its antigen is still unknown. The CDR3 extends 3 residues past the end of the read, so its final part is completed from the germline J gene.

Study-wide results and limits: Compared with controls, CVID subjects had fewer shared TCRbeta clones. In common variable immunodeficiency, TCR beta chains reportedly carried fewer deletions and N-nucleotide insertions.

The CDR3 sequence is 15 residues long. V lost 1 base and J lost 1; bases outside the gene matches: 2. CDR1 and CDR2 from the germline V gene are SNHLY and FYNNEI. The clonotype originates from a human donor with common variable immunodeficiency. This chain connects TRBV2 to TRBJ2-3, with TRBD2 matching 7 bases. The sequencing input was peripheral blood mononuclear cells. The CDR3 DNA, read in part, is TGTGCCAGCAGTGAAGGACTAGCTGGCACAGATACG. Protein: CASSEGLAGTDT. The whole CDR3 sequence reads CASSEGLAGTDTQYF.